One sample yielded the 31 T cell receptor beta chains listed below, sequenced in a study of patients and donors after allogeneic stem cell transplantation. TCRdb fed the RT-PCR reads into MiXCR, producing one record per CDR3 protein. Among 80,000 to 90,000 distinct CDR3 sequences listed, around 46% were seen once. Sequenced sample: blood, either unsorted or a sorted T cell fraction (not recorded which). Receptor source: a human donor who was either an allogeneic HSCT recipient or a stem cell or donor lymphocyte infusion donor (not recorded which). It is not recorded whose cells these are; they may come from a transplant donor.

The chain uses TRBV6-2 or TRBV6-3 and TRBJ2-1; weak D call: TRBD2 (6 bases). The germline V and J ends were trimmed by 5 bases and 5 bases, with 22 bases remaining between them. The V gene's germline CDR1 is MNHEY and CDR2 SVGEGT. This CDR3 is built from 17 residues. CDR3 amino acids: CASSILAGMGPHNEQFF. CDR3 sequence (DNA): TGTGCCAGCAGTATCCTTGCGGGGATGGGCCCCCACAATGAGCAGTTCTTC.

The chain has TRBV28 and TRBJ2-3; 7 nucleotides match TRBD2. The J segment lost 7 bases and the V segment lost 7 bases, leaving 17 bases of the junction unmatched. The CDR3 is made up of 16 amino acids. Germline V gene sequence: CDR1 MDHEN, CDR2 SYDVKM. CDR3 sequence reads: CASTMMGEGTGNTQYF. The CDR3 DNA is TGTGCCAGCACTATGATGGGGGAGGGCACTGGCAATACGCAGTATTTT.

The chain employs TRBV28 and TRBJ2-1, with D perhaps TRBD1 (6 bases). The tail of the sequence fits TRBJ2-7 better, so the J call may be wrong. The germline V gene encodes CDR1 MDHEN and CDR2 SYDVKM. The CDR3 totals 14 residues. The CDR3 region is CAGGSASSYNEQYF. The CDR3 bases are TGTGCAGGGGGTAGCGCGAGCTCCTACAATGAGCAGTACTTC.

The CDR3 loop is CASRSGTDTYEQYF. The CDR3 nucleotides are TGCGCCAGCAGGTCCGGGACAGATACCTACGAGCAGTACTTC. V gene TRBV5-1 combines with J gene TRBJ2-7, with 7 bases aligning to TRBD1. The CDR3 covers 14 residues. Germline V gives CDR1 SGHRS, CDR2 YFSETQ. V gave up 5 bases and J gave up 2 bases; unmatched junction bases: 7.

The rearrangement links TRBV6-2 or TRBV6-3 to TRBJ2-7; possibly TRBD2 for D (6 bases). CDR3 length: 14 residues. Germline lookup yields CDR1 MNHEY and CDR2 SVGEGT. Deletions cut 2 bases from V and 3 bases from J, with 11 bases between. For the CDR3, the DNA is TGTGCCAGCAGTTACGGGGACTGGAGCTACGAGCAGTACTTC. Amino acid sequence: CASSYGDWSYEQYF.

This chain joins TRBV7-9 and TRBJ2-7, with D tentatively TRBD2 (5 bases). CDR1 and CDR2 from the germline V gene are SEHNR and FQNEAQ (reference sequence). The CDR3 contains 12 residues. V gave up 2 bases and J gave up 8 bases, with 10 bases separating them. CDR3 loop: CASSLPQTKQYF. CDR3 DNA sequence: TGTGCCAGCAGCTTACCTCAGACTAAGCAGTACTTC.

The chain has TRBV20-1 and TRBJ1-3; TRBD1 matches at 9 bases. The CDR3 is 15 residues long. V trimming: 1 base; J trimming: 8 bases; junction bases outside the gene matches: 9. The germline gives CDR1 DFQATT, CDR2 SNEGSKA (reference sequence). CDR3 in DNA: TGCAGTGCTAGAGTGGGACAGGGACCGGGTGACACCATATATTTT. Amino acids: CSARVGQGPGDTIYF.

J is TRBJ1-2 and V is TRBV29-1, with TRBD1 matching 8 bases. The length of the CDR3 is 14 residues. The V gene end was trimmed by 3 bases and the J gene end by 2 bases; junction bases not matched to a gene: 5. CDR1 is SQVTM, CDR2 ANQGSEA, per germline. The CDR3 nucleotides read TGCAGCGTTGAGTCACAGGGGGAGAACTATGGCTACACCTTC. This gives the protein CSVESQGENYGYTF.

This chain joins TRBV12-3 or TRBV12-4 and TRBJ2-3; unclear D gene. This CDR3 comprises 11 residues. Deletions cut 6 bases from V and 8 bases from J, with 9 bases between. The CDR3 coding sequence is TGTGCCAGCAGCCTGGGCGGTACGCAGTATTTT. It specifies CASSLGGTQYF.

The genes are TRBV20-1 and TRBJ2-3; TRBD2 matches 11 bases. CDR3 size: 14 residues. The V and J ends lost 4 bases and 4 bases, in that order; junction bases with no gene match: 4. The germline CDR1 and CDR2 sequences are DFQATT and SNEGSKA (reference sequence). The CDR3 DNA sequence: TGCAGTGCTATAACTAGCGGGAGTTCAGATACGCAGTATTTT. Translated: CSAITSGSSDTQYF.

This clonotype occurred a few times. At one end the junction does not follow the germline gene, possibly because of a read error. This chain connects TRBV12-3 or TRBV12-4 to TRBJ1-1; D is perhaps TRBD1 (6 bases). CDR3 length equals 12 residues. CDR3 loop: CASSFMRGAVPF. CDR3 coding DNA: TGTGCCAGCAGTTTTATGCGGGGGGCGGTCCCCTTT.

This chain uses TRBV7-9 with TRBJ1-4; weak D call: TRBD1 (5 bases). Trimming shortened V by 3 bases and J by 4 bases, and 15 bases separated the two germline ends. In germline, CDR1 is SEHNR, CDR2 FQNEAQ (reference sequence). The CDR3 runs 16 residues. The CDR3 nucleotides are TGTGCCAGCAGCTTTTTGGAGGGGACCTATAATGAAAAACTGTTTTTT. The encoded protein is CASSFLEGTYNEKLFF.

The chain combines TRBV5-6 with TRBJ1-1; no reliable D call. The CDR3 loop spans 14 amino acids. Germline CDR1 SGHDT, CDR2 YYEEEE. V gave up 0 bases and J gave up 2 bases, with 8 bases separating them. CDR3 sequence: CASSLEAGNTEAFF. Written as DNA, the CDR3 is TGTGCCAGCAGCTTGGAGGCGGGAAACACTGAAGCTTTCTTT.

CDR3 region: CASSHGTGYGYTF. DNA of the CDR3: TGTGCCAGCAGCCATGGGACGGGCTATGGCTACACCTTC. The V and J genes are TRBV28 and TRBJ1-2, with a tentative D call TRBD1 (5 bases). The CDR3 spans 13 residues. Germline V CDR1 and CDR2: MDHEN, SYDVKM. Trimming left V 6 bases short and J 4 bases short, with 12 bases between.

On this clonotype: The junction differs from germline at one of its ends, possibly a read error. The genes are TRBV4-2 and TRBJ1-5, with D possibly TRBD1 on 5 matching bases. Germline loops: CDR1 LGHNA, CDR2 YNFKEQ. The CDR3 loop spans 16 amino acids. CDR3: CASSQGEGQQNHPQHF. The CDR3 DNA sequence: TGTGCCAGCAGCCAAGGGGAGGGGCAGCAGAATCACCCCCAGCATTTT.

This clonotype was seen more than once but under ten times. This sequence joins TRBV7-9 and TRBJ2-5; D remains unclear. V was shortened by 5 bases and J by 4 bases, with 8 bases between the two germline ends. Germline CDR1 and CDR2: SEHNR and FQNEAQ (reference sequence). The CDR3 extends over 12 amino acids. The chain's CDR3 is CASSIVRETQYF. In DNA, the CDR3 is TGTGCCAGCAGCATTGTCCGAGAGACCCAGTACTTC.

In its sample, this clonotype was seen a few times. This chain connects TRBV12-3 or TRBV12-4 to TRBJ1-6; D unclear. The CDR3 spans 11 residues. The V end was cut by 4 bases, the J end by 7 bases, with 2 bases between. This CDR3 reads CASSSNSPLHF. The CDR3 coding sequence is TGTGCCAGCAGTTCCAATTCACCCCTCCACTTT.

The rearrangement joins TRBV28 to TRBJ1-5, with D unresolved. Trimming stripped 1 base from V and 3 bases from J, with 7 bases between. This CDR3 is 14 amino acids long. Germline assignment: CDR1 MDHEN and CDR2 SYDVKM. The CDR3: CASSLYGYNQPQHF. DNA of the CDR3: TGTGCCAGCAGTTTATACGGATACAATCAGCCCCAGCATTTT.

This clonotype has more than one count but fewer than ten. This rearrangement joins TRBV4-3 to TRBJ2-7; 7 nucleotides match TRBD1. V shed 0 bases, J shed 2 bases, and the junction held 7 bases outside the gene matches. Per germline, CDR1 LGHNA and CDR2 YSLEER. The CDR3 length is 16 residues. This chain's CDR3 is CASSQDPFDRAYEQYF. The DNA of the CDR3 is TGCGCCAGCAGCCAAGACCCCTTCGACAGGGCCTACGAGCAGTACTTC.

The V and J genes are TRBV10-3 and TRBJ1-1; perhaps TRBD1 as D (5 bases). This CDR3 is built from 12 residues. CDR1 is ENHRY and CDR2 is SYGVKD in the germline V gene. Trimming stripped 8 bases from V and 3 bases from J, with 10 bases between. The CDR3 region is CAIGAADTEAFF. The CDR3 DNA sequence: TGTGCCATCGGGGCAGCGGACACTGAAGCTTTCTTT.

This clonotype has more than one count but fewer than ten. The chain joins TRBV5-5 to TRBJ1-2, with D perhaps TRBD1 (5 bases). Germline V CDR1 and CDR2: SGHKS, YYEKEE (reference sequence). V gave up 2 bases and J gave up 6 bases, with 14 bases separating them. This CDR3 region has 14 residues. The CDR3 protein is CASSFLVQDHGYTF. The CDR3, as DNA: TGTGCCAGCAGCTTTTTAGTACAGGACCATGGCTACACCTTC.

This clonotype was observed a single time. The rearrangement uses TRBV13 and TRBJ2-3; 9 nucleotides line up with TRBD1. This CDR3 is 15 amino acids long. The V segment lost 6 bases and the J segment 0 bases; nucleotides outside the gene matches: 4. Germline CDR1 reads PRHDT; CDR2 reads FYEKMQ (reference sequence). The CDR3 sequence is CASSRGTGSTDTQYF. CDR3 sequence (DNA): TGTGCCAGCAGTCGCGGGACAGGGAGCACAGATACGCAGTATTTT.

The chain carries TRBV12-3 or TRBV12-4 and TRBJ2-3, with D possibly being TRBD1 or TRBD2 (5 bases each). The V end was cut by 2 bases, the J end by 7 bases, with 13 bases between. This CDR3 region has 14 residues. The CDR3 nucleotides are TGTGCCAGCAGTTTAAGAGGGGCTGAACATACGCAGTATTTT. This gives the protein CASSLRGAEHTQYF.

This clonotype showed up just once. The chain combines TRBV28 with TRBJ1-1; D is possibly TRBD1 (6 bases). V lost 3 bases to trimming and J lost 4 bases, with 12 bases between them. CDR1 and CDR2 from the germline V gene are MDHEN and SYDVKM. This CDR3 is built from 14 residues. The CDR3 region is CASSLHEGGTEAFF. The CDR3 DNA reads TGTGCCAGCAGTTTGCACGAGGGGGGCACTGAAGCTTTCTTT.

The gene calls are TRBV5-1 and TRBJ1-4; 10 positions agree with TRBD1. There are 14 residues in the CDR3. J was trimmed by 8 bases and V by 7 bases; bases with no gene match: 8. Germline CDR1 SGHRS, CDR2 YFSETQ. This CDR3 is CASRVDRGFEKLFF. CDR3 nucleotides: TGCGCCAGCCGAGTGGACAGGGGGTTCGAAAAACTGTTTTTT.

In this sample, this clonotype turned up many times. This rearrangement joins TRBV9 to TRBJ1-1; tentatively, D is TRBD1 (6 bases). This CDR3 region has 15 residues. Looked up from germline, CDR1 is SGDLS and CDR2 is YYNGEE. Trimming left V 4 bases short and J 1 base short, with 14 bases between. This CDR3 reads CASSPRGGANTEAFF. The CDR3 region has the DNA TGTGCCAGCAGCCCTAGAGGGGGGGCGAACACTGAAGCTTTCTTT.

This clonotype was picked up a small number of times. V and J are TRBV20-1 and TRBJ1-2; D perhaps matches TRBD1 (5 bases). V dropped 7 bases and J dropped 6 bases, with 9 bases sitting between them. The CDR3 covers 10 residues. Per the germline V gene, CDR1 is DFQATT and CDR2 is SNEGSKA (reference sequence). As DNA, the CDR3 is TGCAGTGTCCGAGGGGATGGCTACACCTTC. This sequence encodes CSVRGDGYTF.

CDR3 DNA sequence: TGCAGCGTTGTTAACAGGGCGAACACTGAAGCTTTCTTT. Encoded protein: CSVVNRANTEAFF. The chain uses TRBV29-1 and TRBJ1-1; TRBD1 is a possible D gene (6 bases). The V end was cut by 4 bases, the J end by 1 base, with 10 bases between. From germline, CDR1 is SQVTM and CDR2 ANQGSEA. The CDR3 has 13 residues.

V and J are TRBV4-2 and TRBJ2-7; D not resolved. Germline CDR1 LGHNA, CDR2 YNFKEQ. The CDR3 is 13 amino acids. Trimming removed 2 bases from V and 0 bases from J, with 5 bases in between. CDR3 residues: CASSQPDSYEQYF. The CDR3 DNA is TGTGCCAGCAGCCAACCCGACTCCTACGAGCAGTACTTC.

The table lists this clonotype with a few counts. The V call is TRBV5-1, the J call TRBJ1-1; D unclear. There are 13 residues in the CDR3. The V gene's germline CDR1 is SGHRS and CDR2 YFSETQ. The V end was cut by 1 base, the J end by 3 bases, with 7 bases between. CDR3 bases: TGCGCCAGCAGCTTGCCCGAAGACACTGAAGCTTTCTTT. Residues: CASSLPEDTEAFF.

This clonotype was seen only a few times. The chain combines TRBV4-3 with TRBJ1-2; D unresolved. V lost 0 bases, J lost 1 base, and 15 bases lay in between. Germline lookup yields CDR1 LGHNA and CDR2 YSLEER. The CDR3 is made up of 17 amino acids. The CDR3 nucleotides read TGCGCCAGCAGCCAAGATAATCGAGCCAGTAGTAACTATGGCTACACCTTC. This translates into CASSQDNRASSNYGYTF.